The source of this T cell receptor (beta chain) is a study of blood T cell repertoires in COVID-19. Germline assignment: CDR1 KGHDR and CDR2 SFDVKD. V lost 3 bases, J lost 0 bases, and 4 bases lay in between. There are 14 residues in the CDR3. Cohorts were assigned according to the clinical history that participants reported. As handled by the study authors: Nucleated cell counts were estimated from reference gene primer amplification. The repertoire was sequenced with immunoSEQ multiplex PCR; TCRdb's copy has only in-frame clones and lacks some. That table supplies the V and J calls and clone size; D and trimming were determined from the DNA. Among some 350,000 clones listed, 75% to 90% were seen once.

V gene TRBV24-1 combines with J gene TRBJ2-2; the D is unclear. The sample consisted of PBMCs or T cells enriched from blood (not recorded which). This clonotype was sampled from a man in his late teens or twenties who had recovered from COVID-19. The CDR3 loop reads CATSDRTNTGELFF. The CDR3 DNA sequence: TGTGCCACCAGTGATCGTACGAACACCGGGGAGCTGTTTTTT.